This entry describes one T cell receptor beta chain. Its antigen is still unknown. This sample was taken from a study of CD8 T cells in Susac syndrome. Study-wide findings and caveats: The CD4+ T cell repertoires from Susac syndrome exhibited no clonal expansion.

The CDR3 spans 13 residues. V was trimmed by 2 bases and J by 0 bases, leaving 5 bases between them. Germline V lookup: CDR1 SGDLS, CDR2 YYNGEE. cDNA came from about 0.46 to 1 ug RNA primed by random hexamers. TCR beta CDR3 was amplified by immunoSEQ covering 54 Vbeta and 13 Jbeta. TCRdb recomputed calls from the immunoSEQ multiplex PCR reads with MiXCR, one row per CDR3 protein. This sample has under 200,000 distinct CDR3 sequences; approximately 95% occur once, and the top ten carry around 0.096%. This TCR derives from a human donor with Susac syndrome. The V call is TRBV9, the J call TRBJ1-1; D call uncertain. Sequencing input: CD4+ T cells from PBMCs. The DNA of the CDR3 is TGTGCCAGCAGCGTGGGGATGAACACTGAAGCTTTCTTT. This gives the protein CASSVGMNTEAFF. Complete variable domain (other parts from reference TRBV9 and TRBJ1-1): DSGVTQTPKHLITATGQRVTLRCSPRSGDLSVYWYQQSLDQGLQFLIQYYNGEERAKGNILERFSAQQFPDLHSELNLSSLELGDSALYFCASSVGMNTEAFFGQGTRLTVV.